This TCR beta chain was captured in a study of T cells in Graves' hyperthyroidism and ophthalmopathy. Between the trimmed V and J ends, which lost 10 bases and 0 bases, there was a span of 12 bases. This CDR3 has 13 amino acids. Germline values: CDR1 KGHDR, CDR2 SFDVKD. This clonotype was observed many times. Amplified TCR beta CDR3 regions derived from RNA transcripts. A set of HTBI primers served as the primers for a first-round RT-PCR of the TCR CDR3. TCRdb redid the calling of the multiplex PCR reads with MiXCR, one entry per CDR3 protein. In the table there are roughly 350,000 distinct CDR3 sequences, 14% of which are singletons.

The clonotype originates from a woman in her thirties with Graves' hyperthyroidism. The material sequenced was blood. This sequence joins TRBV24-1 and TRBJ2-7, with D perhaps matching TRBD1 (6 bases). DNA for the CDR3: TGTGCCACAGGACAGACCCCCTCCTACGAGCAGTACTTC. Amino acid sequence: CATGQTPSYEQYF.